The T cell receptor beta chain described here comes from a study of T-cell memory formation after mild COVID-19. Study results and caveats: Contracting CD4+ clones lay largely in CM and EM, with CD8+ ones residing in EMRA.

The TCR alpha and TCR beta cDNA libraries, bearing sample barcodes and UMIs, were generated by 5'RACE using constant-segment primers. Each CDR3 protein is one row after TCRdb ran MiXCR on the 5' RACE reads. Of about 400,000 distinct CDR3 sequences in the sample, about 16% were seen once. The CDR3 runs 15 residues. From germline, CDR1 is DFQATT and CDR2 SNEGSKA (reference sequence). The V and J ends lost 0 bases and 4 bases respectively, with 12 bases between them. This clonotype was seen more than once but under ten times. Its antigen is not identified. The sequenced sample consisted of PBMCs or a T cell subset sorted from them (not recorded which). The chain uses TRBV20-1 and TRBJ1-4; no definite D call. The TCR originated in a man between 18 and 29 years old who had mild COVID-19 (a few samples of this study predate the infection). Cell type and time point are not known. DNA of the CDR3: TGCAGTGCTAGAGATGAGGCGAAGTATAATGAAAAACTGTTTTTT. This codes for CSARDEAKYNEKLFF.